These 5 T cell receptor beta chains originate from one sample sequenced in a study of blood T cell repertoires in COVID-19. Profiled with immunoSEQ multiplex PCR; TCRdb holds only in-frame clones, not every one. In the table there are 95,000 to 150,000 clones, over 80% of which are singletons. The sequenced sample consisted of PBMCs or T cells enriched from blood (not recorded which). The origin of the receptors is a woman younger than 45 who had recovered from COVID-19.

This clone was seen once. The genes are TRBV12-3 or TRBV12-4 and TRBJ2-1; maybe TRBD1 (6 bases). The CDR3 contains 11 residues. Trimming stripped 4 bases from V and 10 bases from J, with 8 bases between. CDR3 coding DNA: TGTGCCAGCAGTTATGGGACAGAGCAGTTCTTC. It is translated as CASSYGTEQFF.

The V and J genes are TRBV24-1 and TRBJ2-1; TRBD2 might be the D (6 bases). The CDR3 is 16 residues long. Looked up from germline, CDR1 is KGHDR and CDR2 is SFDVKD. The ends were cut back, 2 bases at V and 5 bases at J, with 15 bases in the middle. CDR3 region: CATSDSDYTVNNEQFF. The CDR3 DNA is TGTGCCACCAGTGATTCGGACTATACCGTAAACAATGAGCAGTTCTTC.

CDR3 in DNA: TGTGCCAGCAGCTTGGTATGGGACAGGGTAATAGGGCAAGAGACCCAGTACTTC. Amino acids: CASSLVWDRVIGQETQYF. This chain links TRBV5-5 with TRBJ2-5; TRBD1 matches at 9 bases. Germline CDR1 is SGHKS and CDR2 is YYEKEE (reference sequence). This CDR3 is 18 amino acids long. V lost 0 bases, J lost 2 bases, and 11 bases stayed unmatched. Based on the CDR3 plus reference TRBV5-5 and TRBJ2-5, the full variable domain is DAGVTQSPTHLIKTRGQQVTLRCSPISGHKSVSWYQQVLGQGPQFIFQYYEKEERGRGNFPDRFSARQFPNYSSELNVNALLLGDSALYLCASSLVWDRVIGQETQYFGPGTRLLVL.

In DNA form, the CDR3 reads TGTGCCAGCAGTGAGACGGGGGGACCCTATGGCTACACCTTC. Its translation: CASSETGGPYGYTF. The V and J genes are TRBV6-1 and TRBJ1-2, with a possible D match to TRBD1 (5 bases). V shed 3 bases and J shed 4 bases, with 12 bases lying between them. CDR1 is MNHNS, CDR2 SASEGT, per germline. The CDR3 length is 14 residues.

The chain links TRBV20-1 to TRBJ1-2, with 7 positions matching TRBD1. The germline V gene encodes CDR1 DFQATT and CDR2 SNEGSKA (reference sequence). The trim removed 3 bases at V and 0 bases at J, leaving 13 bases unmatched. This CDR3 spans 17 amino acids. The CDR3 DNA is TGCAGTGCTAGTCAGGGCGACAGGGCAATTTCTAACTATGGCTACACCTTC. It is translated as CSASQGDRAISNYGYTF.